This T cell receptor beta chain stems from a study of spatial heterogeneity in lung cancer. Overall study: Detected beta-chain sequences consistently exceeded alpha-chain sequences.

Sample time point: sample taken at primary tumor resection. The input material, whole RNA from tumor, nontumor lung or frozen PBMC, was sequenced unsorted. Germline V gives CDR1 SGHTS, CDR2 YDEGEE. J was trimmed by 9 bases and V by 4 bases; bases with no gene match: 14. This CDR3 is built from 17 residues. The library protocol tagged each TCR cDNA with a unique molecular identifier. Each CDR3 protein is one row after TCRdb ran MiXCR on the 5' RACE reads. The table includes about 36,000 distinct CDR3 sequences, 4% to 6% detected once. This clonotype was seen at least ten times. This rearrangement joins TRBV5-8 to TRBJ1-5; 12 positions match TRBD1. This clonotype originated in a female donor with early-stage non-small cell lung cancer. The sequencing here drew on PBMCs, taken at surgery. The CDR3 loop reads CASSPAWGTGGERPQHF. The DNA of the CDR3 is TGTGCCAGCAGCCCGGCGTGGGGGACAGGGGGCGAGAGGCCCCAGCATTTT.